This T cell receptor (beta chain) was sequenced for a study of cytomegalovirus exposure and HLA in healthy donors. Across the whole study: Among several hundred genotyped donors, approximately 80% fell in the Caucasian-associated ancestry cluster.

J lost 7 bases, V lost 6 bases, and 8 bases had no gene match. In germline, CDR1 is LNHDA, CDR2 SQIVND (reference sequence). This CDR3 has 15 amino acids. The PCR ran on 60 Vbeta and 13 Jbeta primers. Sequenced by immunoSEQ multiplex PCR; TCRdb stores in-frame clones only, minus some. The table includes 100,000 or so clones, approximately 72% detected once. The chain carries TRBV19 and TRBJ2-2; 10 nucleotides line up with TRBD2. Sequencing input: PBMCs. The clonotype comes from a man in his thirties or forties in good health and CMV-seropositive. CDR3 protein: CASSHGTSVFGELFF. CDR3 in DNA: TGTGCCAGTAGCCACGGGACTAGCGTTTTCGGGGAGCTGTTTTTT.